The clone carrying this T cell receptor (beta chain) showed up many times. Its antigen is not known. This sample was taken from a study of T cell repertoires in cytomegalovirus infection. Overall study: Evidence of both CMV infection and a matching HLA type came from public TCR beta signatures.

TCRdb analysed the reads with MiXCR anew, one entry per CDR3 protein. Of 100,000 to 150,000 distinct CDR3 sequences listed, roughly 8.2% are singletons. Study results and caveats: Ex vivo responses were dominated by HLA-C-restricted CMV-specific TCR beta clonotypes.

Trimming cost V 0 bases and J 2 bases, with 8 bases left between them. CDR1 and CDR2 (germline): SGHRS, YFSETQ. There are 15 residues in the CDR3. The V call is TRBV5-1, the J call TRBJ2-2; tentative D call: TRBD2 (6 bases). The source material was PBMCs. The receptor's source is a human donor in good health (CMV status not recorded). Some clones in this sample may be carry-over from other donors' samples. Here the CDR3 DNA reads TGCGCCAGCAGCTTGGAGGGACTCAACACCGGGGAGCTGTTTTTT. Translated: CASSLEGLNTGELFF.